This T cell receptor beta chain derives from a study of T cells in Graves' hyperthyroidism and ophthalmopathy. Ten or more counts support this clonotype. Trimming at V came to 5 bases and at J to 5 bases, leaving 8 bases not matched to a gene. CDR1 is SGHAT, CDR2 FQNNGV, per germline. The CDR3 is 14 residues long. From RNA transcripts, TCR beta CDR3 regions were amplified. First-round RT-PCR of the TCR CDR3 relied on the HTBI primer set. Via MiXCR, TCRdb re-called the multiplex PCR reads, giving one row per CDR3 protein. The sample holds 550,000 to 650,000 distinct CDR3 sequences, around 13% seen once.

The chain links TRBV11-2 to TRBJ2-7, with 8 bases matching TRBD1. This sequence originates from a woman aged 40-49 years with Graves' hyperthyroidism. Sequenced: blood. CDR3 DNA: TGTGCCAGCAGCAGACCGGACAGGGTTAACGAGCAGTACTTC. It translates to CASSRPDRVNEQYF.